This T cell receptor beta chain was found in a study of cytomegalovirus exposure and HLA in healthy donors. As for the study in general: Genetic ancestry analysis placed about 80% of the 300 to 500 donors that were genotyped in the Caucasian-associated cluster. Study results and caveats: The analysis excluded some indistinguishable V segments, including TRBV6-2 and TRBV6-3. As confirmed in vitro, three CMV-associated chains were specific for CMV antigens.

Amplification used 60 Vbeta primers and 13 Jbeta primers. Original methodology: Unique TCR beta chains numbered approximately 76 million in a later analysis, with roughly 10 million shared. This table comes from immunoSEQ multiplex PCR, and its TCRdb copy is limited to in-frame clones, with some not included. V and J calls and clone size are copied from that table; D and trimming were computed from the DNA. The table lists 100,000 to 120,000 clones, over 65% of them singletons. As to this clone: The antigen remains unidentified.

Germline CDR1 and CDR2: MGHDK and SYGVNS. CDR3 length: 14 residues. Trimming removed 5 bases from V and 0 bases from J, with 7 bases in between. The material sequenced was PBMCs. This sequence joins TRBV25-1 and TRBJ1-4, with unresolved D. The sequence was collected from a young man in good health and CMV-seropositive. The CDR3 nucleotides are TGTGCCAGCAGTACCGGGACAACTAATGAAAAACTGTTTTTT. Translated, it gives CASSTGTTNEKLFF. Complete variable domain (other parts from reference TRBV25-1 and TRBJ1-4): EADIYQTPRYLVIGTGKKITLECSQTMGHDKMYWYQQDPGMELHLIHYSYGVNSTEKGDLSSESTVSRIRTEHFPLTLESARPSHTSQYLCASSTGTTNEKLFFGSGTQLSVL.